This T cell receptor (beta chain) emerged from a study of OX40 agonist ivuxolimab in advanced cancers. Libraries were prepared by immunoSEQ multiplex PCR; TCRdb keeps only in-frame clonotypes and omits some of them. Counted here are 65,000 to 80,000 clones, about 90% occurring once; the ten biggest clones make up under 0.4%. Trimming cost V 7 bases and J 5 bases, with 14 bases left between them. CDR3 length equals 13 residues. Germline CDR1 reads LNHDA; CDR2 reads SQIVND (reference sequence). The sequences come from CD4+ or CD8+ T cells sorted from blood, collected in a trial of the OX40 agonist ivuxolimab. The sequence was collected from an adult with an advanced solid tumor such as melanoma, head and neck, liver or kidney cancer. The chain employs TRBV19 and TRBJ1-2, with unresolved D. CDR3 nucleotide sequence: TGTGCCAGTAACGATGCCATATGGTATGGCTACACCTTC. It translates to CASNDAIWYGYTF.